The 10 T cell receptor beta chains below all came from one sample that was sequenced in a study of T cells in Graves' hyperthyroidism and ophthalmopathy (dated by TCRdb to the late 2010s). Library preparation was by multiplex PCR. Sequenced on an Illumina HiSeq 2000. The TCR beta CDR3 regions were amplified from the RNA transcripts. For the first round of RT-PCR on the TCR CDR3, the HTBI primer set was used together with the Qiagen OneStep RT-PCR kit. TCRdb handled the public reads itself, with Q25 trimming in fastp and clone calling in MiXCR, and kept productive beta chains. Duplicate CDR3 protein sequences are folded into a single record with the most common DNA and genes. The sample has about 200,000 distinct CDR3 sequences on record, around a sixth of them singletons. The top ten clones comprise around 52% of the sample. The sample was blood. These receptors originate from a woman aged 45-59 years with Graves' hyperthyroidism.

This clonotype was seen repeatedly, ten times or more. This chain joins TRBV7-9 and TRBJ2-5; 12 nucleotides align to TRBD2. CDR1 and CDR2 (germline): SEHNR, FQNEAQ (reference sequence). The V segment lost 7 bases and the J segment 2 bases; nucleotides outside the gene matches: 8. This CDR3 is 16 amino acids long. Here the CDR3 DNA reads TGTGCCAGCAACGGTAGGACTAGCGGGACTCAAGAGACCCAGTACTTC. Amino acid sequence: CASNGRTSGTQETQYF.

The chain couples TRBV14 to TRBJ2-1, with 12 bases identical to TRBD2. Trimming took 6 bases from V and 5 from J; bases not matched to a gene: 5. The germline V gene has CDR1 SGHDN and CDR2 FVKESK. The CDR3 loop spans 15 amino acids. This CDR3 is CASSRLAGVHNEQFF. CDR3 sequence (DNA): TGTGCCAGCAGTCGACTAGCGGGAGTCCACAATGAGCAGTTCTTC.

This clonotype was picked up a small number of times. This sequence joins TRBV20-1 and TRBJ1-2, with 12 bases fitting TRBD1. Germline values: CDR1 DFQATT, CDR2 SNEGSKA (reference sequence). J lost 7 bases, V lost 2 bases, and 5 bases had no gene match. This CDR3 has 14 amino acids. CDR3 region: CSARPGQGAGGYTF. The CDR3 DNA sequence: TGCAGTGCTAGACCGGGACAGGGGGCAGGTGGCTACACCTTC.

In this sample, this clonotype turned up many times. J is TRBJ1-1 and V is TRBV12-3 or TRBV12-4; TRBD1 might be the D (5 bases). This CDR3 is built from 16 residues. V lost 2 bases and J lost 1, with 14 bases in between. CDR3 nucleotides: TGTGCCAGCAGTTTATCCCCAGGGCTGGGGAACACTGAAGCTTTCTTT. Residues: CASSLSPGLGNTEAFF.

This clonotype showed up many times. The rearrangement joins TRBV7-3 to TRBJ2-5; 11 nucleotides align to TRBD2. The J segment lost 1 base and the V segment lost 5 bases, leaving 9 bases of the junction unmatched. Germline V gene sequence: CDR1 SGHTA, CDR2 FQGTGA. The CDR3 is 17 amino acids. The CDR3 DNA follows: TGTGCCAGCAGCCGCCACGGACTAGCGGGTACCCAAGAGACCCAGTACTTC. Protein sequence: CASSRHGLAGTQETQYF.

The sample holds a few counts of this clonotype. The V call is TRBV7-2, the J call TRBJ2-2, with TRBD1 matching over 7 bases. CDR3 length: 15 amino acids. V was clipped by 5 bases and J by 6 bases; unmatched bases: 9. CDR1 SGHTA and CDR2 FQGNSA come from the germline V gene. For the CDR3, the DNA is TGTGCCAGCAGCCTAGGGGGCGGACTCCCCGGGGAGCTGTTTTTT. Its translation: CASSLGGGLPGELFF.

This clonotype has ten or more counts. This chain connects TRBV7-2 to TRBJ2-7, with D uncertain. This CDR3 region has 13 residues. Per the germline V gene, CDR1 is SGHTA and CDR2 is FQGNSA. The V and J ends lost 5 bases and 5 bases respectively, with 13 bases between them. The CDR3 is CASSNGIANEQYF. The DNA of the CDR3 is TGTGCCAGCAGCAATGGGATCGCCAACGAGCAGTACTTC.

This clonotype has more than one count but fewer than ten. CDR3 DNA sequence: TGTGCCAGCAGCCCCACAGGGGCAATCGGCACAGATACGCAGTATTTT. Translated: CASSPTGAIGTDTQYF. This chain uses TRBV7-9 with TRBJ2-3; 7 nucleotides agree with TRBD1. CDR1 and CDR2 (germline): SEHNR, FQNEAQ (reference sequence). The trim removed 5 bases at V and 1 base at J, leaving 9 bases unmatched. The CDR3 is 16 residues long.

Ten or more counts support this clonotype. V and J are TRBV12-3 or TRBV12-4 and TRBJ2-7; TRBD2 aligns across 9 bases. The V segment lost 5 bases and the J segment 5 bases; nucleotides outside the gene matches: 10. The CDR3 extends over 15 amino acids. The CDR3 coding sequence is TGTGCCAGCAGTACCCGAGCTAGCGGGGCTGACGAGCAGTACTTC. Translating gives CASSTRASGADEQYF.

In this sample, this clonotype turned up a few times. The chain links TRBV6-2 or TRBV6-3 to TRBJ1-5; possible D gene TRBD1, 5 bases. V lost 4 bases, J lost 6 bases, and 16 bases lay in between. Germline CDR1 reads MNHEY; CDR2 reads SVGEGT. This CDR3 spans 15 amino acids. In DNA form, the CDR3 reads TGTGCCAGCAGTTCGGGGCAGCCCGGCAGTCAGCCCCAGCATTTT. It is translated as CASSSGQPGSQPQHF.